Below are 19 T cell receptor beta chains sequenced from a single sample in a study of T cell repertoires in cytomegalovirus infection. These receptors' targets are unknown. Using its own MiXCR run on the reads, TCRdb lists one record per CDR3 protein. The profile covers some 480,000 distinct CDR3 sequences, with 33% appearing a single time and about 17% taken by the ten largest. Material: cultured PBMCs, obtained from culture after CMV antigen stimulation. Every receptor here comes from a human donor in good health (CMV status not recorded). Some clones in this sample may be carry-over from other donors' samples.

The CDR3 DNA sequence: TGTGCCACCCTGAAGGCGAAAAGCTCCTACAATGAGCAGTTCTTC. Amino acids: CATLKAKSSYNEQFF. The chain carries TRBV19 and TRBJ2-1, with no clear D. The length of the CDR3 is 15 residues. Germline V gene data show CDR1 as LNHDA and CDR2 as SQIVND (reference sequence). Trimming removed 10 bases at V and 0 bases at J, with 16 bases between.

V and J are TRBV27 and TRBJ1-2; TRBD1 might be the D (5 bases). Trimming removed 2 bases from V and 6 bases from J, with 13 bases in between. Per the germline V gene, CDR1 is MNHEY and CDR2 is SMNVEV (reference sequence). The CDR3 totals 14 residues. DNA for the CDR3: TGTGCCAGCAGTTTACAGGGTCAGGGACATGGCTACACCTTC. Translated, it gives CASSLQGQGHGYTF.

This rearrangement joins TRBV20-1 to TRBJ2-1, with 7 bases lining up with TRBD1. V was pared by 6 bases and J by 6 bases, with 11 bases of the junction left unmatched. CDR1 and CDR2 from the germline V gene are DFQATT and SNEGSKA (reference sequence). The CDR3 is made up of 14 amino acids. The CDR3: CSALGDRLLNEQFF. CDR3 sequence (DNA): TGCAGTGCCCTCGGGGACAGATTACTCAATGAGCAGTTCTTC.

This clonotype was observed a few times. The chain links TRBV4-3 to TRBJ1-2; D unresolved. The CDR3 is 14 residues long. CDR1 is LGHNA and CDR2 is YSLEER in the germline V gene. Deletions cut 1 base from V and 4 bases from J, with 10 bases between. This CDR3 reads CASSQVTGSYGYTF. CDR3 coding DNA: TGCGCCAGCAGCCAAGTGACCGGATCCTATGGCTACACCTTC.

This clonotype was seen many times. This rearrangement joins TRBV7-2 to TRBJ1-1; TRBD1 aligns across 9 bases. Germline V gene data show CDR1 as SGHTA and CDR2 as FQGNSA. The length of the CDR3 is 17 residues. V shed 2 bases and J 3 bases; nucleotides not matched to a gene: 10. The CDR3 DNA is TGTGCCAGCAGCTTAAACAGGGGGCGTGGGTCGGACACTGAAGCTTTCTTT. Amino acid sequence: CASSLNRGRGSDTEAFF.

For the CDR3, the DNA is TGTGCCAGCAGCGAGGCTAGCGGGAGGGCCGAGACCCAGTACTTC. Translated: CASSEASGRAETQYF. The rearrangement uses TRBV9 and TRBJ2-5; 12 bases align to TRBD2. The length of the CDR3 is 15 residues. The V segment lost 3 bases and the J segment 5 bases; nucleotides outside the gene matches: 5. Germline CDR1 reads SGDLS; CDR2 reads YYNGEE.

The J gene is TRBJ2-3, the V gene TRBV12-3 or TRBV12-4, with 7 bases matching TRBD2. With 7 bases clipped from V and 3 bases from J, the junction kept 10 bases outside the gene matches. CDR3 length: 15 residues. The CDR3: CASTPRTRSTDTQYF. CDR3 in DNA: TGTGCCAGCACCCCTCGGACTAGATCGACAGATACGCAGTATTTT.

This clonotype was counted only a few times. J is TRBJ2-3 and V is TRBV7-2; 8 nucleotides match TRBD1. The CDR3 contains 14 residues. Germline CDR1 SGHTA, CDR2 FQGNSA. With V trimmed by 5 bases and J by 7 bases, 8 bases remained unmatched. The chain's CDR3 is CASSPGQGPYTQYF. CDR3 DNA: TGTGCCAGCAGCCCCGGACAGGGACCTTATACGCAGTATTTT.

The CDR3 sequence: CATSDRGYQPQHF. Here the CDR3 DNA reads TGTGCCACCAGCGACAGGGGATATCAGCCCCAGCATTTT. The chain is built from TRBV6-2 or TRBV6-3 and TRBJ1-5; 8 nucleotides line up with TRBD1. V dropped 10 bases and J dropped 5; count of bases not matched to a gene: 7. The CDR3 is 13 residues long. Germline values: CDR1 MNHEY, CDR2 SVGEGT.

Concerning this clonotype itself: A read error may produce the germline difference seen at one junction end. This chain's CDR3 is CVSSISLADYEQYF. The CDR3 bases are TGTGTCAGTAGTATCAGCCTGGCCGACTACGAGCAGTACTTC. This chain uses TRBV19 with TRBJ2-7; D call uncertain. The CDR3 sequence is 14 residues long. Germline CDR1 LNHDA, CDR2 SQIVND (reference sequence).

J is TRBJ1-1 and V is TRBV13; D is possibly TRBD1 (5 bases). From germline, CDR1 is PRHDT and CDR2 FYEKMQ (reference sequence). The V gene lost 3 bases and the J gene lost 4 bases, with 12 bases spanning the gap. The CDR3 has 14 residues. This CDR3 is CASSLERTGTEAFF. In DNA form, the CDR3 reads TGTGCCAGCAGCTTGGAGCGAACAGGCACTGAAGCTTTCTTT.

This clonotype was seen at least ten times. The chain joins TRBV7-2 to TRBJ2-1, with TRBD2 matching over 11 bases. Germline CDR1 SGHTA, CDR2 FQGNSA. The V segment lost 4 bases and the J segment 9 bases; nucleotides outside the gene matches: 11. The CDR3 covers 16 residues. The CDR3 bases are TGTGCCAGCAGCTCAGGCCTGGCTAGCGGGAGGCTTGAGCAGTTCTTC. Its translation: CASSSGLASGRLEQFF.

V and J are TRBV6-2 or TRBV6-3 and TRBJ2-7; 7 bases match TRBD2. V gave up 4 bases and J gave up 4 bases; unmatched junction bases: 7. Germline V gene lookup returns CDR1 MNHEY and CDR2 SVGEGT. This CDR3 is 14 amino acids long. CDR3 nucleotide sequence: TGTGCCAGCAGTTCCGGCGGGAGAGGTTACGAGCAGTACTTC. Translating gives CASSSGGRGYEQYF.

V and J are TRBV6-4 and TRBJ1-1; D gene uncertain. V shed 6 bases and J shed 4 bases, with 12 bases lying between them. Germline CDR1 and CDR2: MRHNA and SNTAGT. The CDR3 sequence is 13 residues long. CDR3 nucleotide sequence: TGTGCCAGCAGACCCCAGGAGGGCACTGAAGCTTTCTTT. The encoded protein is CASRPQEGTEAFF.

This chain joins TRBV20-1 and TRBJ1-6; 7 bases match TRBD1. The V gene end was trimmed by 5 bases and the J gene end by 10 bases; junction bases not matched to a gene: 11. CDR3 length equals 14 residues. Germline V CDR1 and CDR2: DFQATT, SNEGSKA (reference sequence). The DNA of the CDR3 is TGCAGTGCTCCCTTTCGACAGGGTCCGTCACCCCTCCACTTT. Translating gives CSAPFRQGPSPLHF.

This clonotype occurred many times. This chain connects TRBV7-2 to TRBJ2-4; 10 nucleotides agree with TRBD2. The CDR3 length is 15 residues. Germline trimming cut 4 bases from V and 8 bases from J; bases unmatched to any gene: 8. Germline assignment: CDR1 SGHTA and CDR2 FQGNSA. The CDR3 loop is CASSSGPSGRYIQYF. For the CDR3, the DNA is TGTGCCAGCAGCTCCGGGCCTAGCGGGAGATACATTCAGTACTTC.

The V call is TRBV7-3, the J call TRBJ1-1; D not resolved. This CDR3 is 13 amino acids long. V shed 4 bases and J shed 2 bases, with 8 bases lying between them. Germline V CDR1 and CDR2: SGHTA, FQGTGA. This CDR3 is CASSSGENTEAFF. The CDR3 coding sequence is TGTGCCAGCAGCTCCGGAGAAAACACTGAAGCTTTCTTT.

In its sample, this clonotype was seen once. The chain combines TRBV6-5 with TRBJ1-1; D remains ambiguous. Germline loops: CDR1 MNHEY, CDR2 SVGAGI. V lost 8 bases and J 1 base, leaving 14 bases between the germline ends. The CDR3 totals 14 residues. This CDR3 is CASGTMRRNTEAFF. CDR3 in DNA: TGTGCCAGCGGTACTATGAGACGGAACACTGAAGCTTTCTTT.

There are a few counts of this clonotype. The chain links TRBV4-3 to TRBJ2-7, with D unresolved. CDR1 and CDR2 (germline): LGHNA, YSLEER. V was clipped by 1 base and J by 0 bases, with 16 bases between them. The CDR3 has 17 residues. The CDR3 bases are TGCGCCAGCAGCCAAGGTCGGTTGGGTATCCGCTCCTACGAGCAGTACTTC. Protein: CASSQGRLGIRSYEQYF.